Listed below are T cell receptor beta chains from one sample, sequenced in a study of cytomegalovirus exposure and HLA in healthy donors. TCRdb's copy holds only in-frame clones and misses some; the assay was immunoSEQ multiplex PCR. The sample holds about 140,000 clones; around 59% are singletons and the top ten take around 1.8%. Sequenced input: PBMCs. The receptors originated from a male donor in good health and CMV-seronegative. The CDR3 runs from the conserved cysteine through the conserved F or W. A D gene is named only where the DNA matches it firmly. Clone size is given for some rows only: seen once, a few or many times, or a class if the clone is expanded.

NA	NA	TRBV14	TRBJ2-2	CASSQVSAAGELFF	TGTGCCAGCAGCCAAGTTTCGGCGGCCGGGGAGCTGTTTTTT
NA	NA	TRBV7-2	TRBJ2-1	CASSLRWGPHNEQFF	TGTGCCAGCAGCTTAAGGTGGGGGCCCCACAATGAGCAGTTCTTC
NA	NA	TRBV7-9	TRBJ2-7	CASSLGGNRGEQYF	TGTGCCAGCAGCTTAGGTGGGAACCGGGGCGAGCAGTACTTC
NA	NA	TRBV2	TRBJ1-1	CASSVGAGANTEAFF	TGTGCCAGCAGTGTCGGGGCAGGGGCGAACACTGAAGCTTTCTTT
NA	NA	TRBV11-2	TRBJ1-2	CASSFRNPRGYTF	TGTGCCAGCAGCTTTAGGAACCCGAGGGGCTACACCTTC
TRBD1	few	TRBV5-4	TRBJ1-6	CASSPTGGNSPLHF	TGTGCCAGCAGCCCGACAGGGGGGAACTCACCCCTCCACTTT
TRBD2	NA	TRBV5-4	TRBJ2-7	CASSPRTASGGMGEQYF	TGTGCCAGCAGCCCCCGGACGGCTAGCGGGGGAATGGGCGAGCAGTACTTC
NA	NA	TRBV4-2	TRBJ1-1	CASSNMASGRGNTEAFF	TGTGCCAGCAGTAACATGGCGTCAGGGAGGGGGAACACTGAAGCTTTCTTT
NA	NA	TRBV7-3	TRBJ1-2	CASSLAPSLGVAGYGYTF	TGTGCCAGCAGCTTAGCCCCTTCCCTAGGGGTCGCTGGCTATGGCTACACCTTC
NA	NA	TRBV7-8	TRBJ1-2	CASSPLATGNYGYTF	TGTGCCAGCAGCCCGCTGGCGACAGGAAACTATGGCTACACCTTC
TRBD1	NA	TRBV6-1	TRBJ1-5	CASSEGQGHQPQHF	TGTGCCAGCAGTGAGGGACAGGGTCATCAGCCCCAGCATTTT
TRBD1	few	TRBV7-9	TRBJ1-5	CASSPGQGRPQHF	TGTGCCAGCAGCCCCGGACAGGGCCGGCCCCAGCATTTT
NA	NA	TRBV19	TRBJ1-1	CASSADTFSSKAFF	TGTGCCAGTTCCGCGGACACCTTTTCGTCTAAAGCTTTCTTT
NA	few	TRBV29-1	TRBJ2-1	CSVVGTHTQNEQFF	TGCAGCGTTGTAGGGACACACACACAAAATGAGCAGTTCTTC
TRBD2	NA	TRBV7-8	TRBJ2-1	CASRSRGDYNEQFF	TGTGCCAGCAGGTCTCGGGGGGACTACAATGAGCAGTTCTTC
TRBD2	NA	TRBV6-5	TRBJ2-5	CASSLTVGGWETQYF	TGTGCCAGCAGCCTAACCGTCGGGGGGTGGGAGACCCAGTACTTC
NA	few	TRBV21-1	TRBJ2-7	CAARTVHYEQYF	TGTGCCGCGAGGACAGTCCACTACGAGCAGTACTTC
NA	NA	TRBV10-3	TRBJ2-3	CAISERGVSTDTQYF	TGTGCCATCAGTGAGCGGGGAGTATCCACAGATACGCAGTATTTT
TRBD1	few	TRBV29-1	TRBJ2-7	CSVGQDYEQYF	TGCAGCGTCGGACAGGACTACGAGCAGTACTTC
NA	NA	TRBV30	TRBJ2-1	CAWGQSEQFF	TGTGCCTGGGGCCAAAGTGAGCAGTTCTTC
TRBD1	NA	TRBV9	TRBJ1-1	CASSVQGTGGITEAFF	TGTGCCAGCAGCGTCCAGGGGACAGGGGGAATCACTGAAGCTTTCTTT
TRBD1	NA	TRBV28	TRBJ2-1	CASSPTTGGPYNEQFF	TGTGCCAGCAGTCCTACAACAGGGGGCCCCTACAATGAGCAGTTCTTC
NA	NA	TRBV6-1	TRBJ2-5	CASSEWGTGDFQETQYF	TGTGCCAGCAGTGAATGGGGGACGGGAGACTTCCAAGAGACCCAGTACTTC
NA	NA	TRBV5-1	TRBJ2-1	CASSLASEQFF	TGCGCCAGCAGCTTAGCGAGTGAGCAGTTCTTC
TRBD1	NA	TRBV19	TRBJ1-1	CASSFLRGLGATEAFF	TGTGCCAGTAGTTTTCTCAGGGGGCTTGGTGCCACTGAAGCTTTCTTT
TRBD1	NA	TRBV7-3	TRBJ2-7	CASSSRDSEYEQYF	TGTGCCAGCAGCTCCCGGGACAGCGAGTACGAGCAGTACTTC
TRBD1	NA	TRBV28	TRBJ2-7	CASSLPPQGIYEQYF	TGTGCCAGCAGTTTACCTCCACAGGGGATCTACGAGCAGTACTTC
NA	NA	TRBV6-1	TRBJ2-3	CASSLRPDTQYF	TGTGCCAGCAGTCTTCGTCCAGATACGCAGTATTTT
TRBD1	NA	TRBV19	TRBJ1-3	CASSSRGQGSGNTIYF	TGTGCCAGTAGTAGCCGCGGACAGGGCTCTGGAAACACCATATATTTT
NA	NA	TRBV19	TRBJ1-1	CASSMTVTGGEAFF	TGTGCCAGTAGTATGACAGTCACGGGAGGTGAAGCTTTCTTT